The text below deals with one T cell receptor beta chain. The beta constant-region primer was an equimolar mix of two oligonucleotides covering TRBC1 and TRBC2. MiXCR was run by TCRdb on the UMI-ligation and nested PCR reads, yielding one entry per CDR3 protein. The top ten clones hold over 15% of a sample with around 27,000 distinct CDR3 sequences, approximately 11% of them seen once. The sample belongs to a study of naive and memory T cell subsets. The germline gives CDR1 SGDLS, CDR2 YYNGEE. This CDR3 region has 14 residues. The V and J ends lost 5 bases and 0 bases respectively, with 9 bases between them.

The V gene is TRBV9, the J gene TRBJ1-3, with D uncertain. The TCR comes from a human donor in good health. Sequences were obtained from effector memory CD4+ T cells from blood. The subset: effector memory, CD45RA- CD27-. This CDR3 is CASSSLYSGNTIYF. The CDR3 DNA follows: TGTGCCAGCAGTTCGTTATACTCTGGAAACACCATATATTTT.